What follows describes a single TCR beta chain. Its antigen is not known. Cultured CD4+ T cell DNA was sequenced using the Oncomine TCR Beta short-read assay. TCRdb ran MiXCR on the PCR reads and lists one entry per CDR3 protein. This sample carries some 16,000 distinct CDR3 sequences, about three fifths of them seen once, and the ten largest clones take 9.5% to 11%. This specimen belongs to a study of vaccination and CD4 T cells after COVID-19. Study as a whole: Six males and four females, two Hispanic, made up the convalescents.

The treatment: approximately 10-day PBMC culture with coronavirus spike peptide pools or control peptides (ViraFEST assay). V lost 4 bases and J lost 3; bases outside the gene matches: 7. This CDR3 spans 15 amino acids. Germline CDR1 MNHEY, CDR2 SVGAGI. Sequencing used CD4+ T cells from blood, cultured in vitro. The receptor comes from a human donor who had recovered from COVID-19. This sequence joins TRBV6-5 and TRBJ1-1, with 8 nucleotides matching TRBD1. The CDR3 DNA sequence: TGTGCCAGCAGTTTTAACAGGGGGGAGTACACTGAAGCTTTCTTT. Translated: CASSFNRGEYTEAFF.